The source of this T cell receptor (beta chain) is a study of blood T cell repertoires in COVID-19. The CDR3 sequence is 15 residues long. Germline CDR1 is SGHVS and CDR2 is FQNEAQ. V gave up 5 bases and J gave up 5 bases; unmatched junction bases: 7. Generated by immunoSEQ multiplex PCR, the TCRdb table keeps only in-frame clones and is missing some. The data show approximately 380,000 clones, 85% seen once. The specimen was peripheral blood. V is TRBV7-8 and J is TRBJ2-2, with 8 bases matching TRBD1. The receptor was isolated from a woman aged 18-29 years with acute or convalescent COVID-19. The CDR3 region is CASSPPDRGTGELFF. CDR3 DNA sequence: TGTGCCAGCAGCCCCCCCGACAGGGGAACCGGGGAGCTGTTTTTT.